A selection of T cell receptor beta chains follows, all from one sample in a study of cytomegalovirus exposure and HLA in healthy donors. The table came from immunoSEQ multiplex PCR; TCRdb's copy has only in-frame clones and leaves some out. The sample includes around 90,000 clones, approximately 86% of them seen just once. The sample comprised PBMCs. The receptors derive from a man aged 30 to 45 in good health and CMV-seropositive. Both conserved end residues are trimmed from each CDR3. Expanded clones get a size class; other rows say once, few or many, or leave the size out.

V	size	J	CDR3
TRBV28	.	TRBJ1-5	ASSFLQYSNQPQH
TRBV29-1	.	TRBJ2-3	SVEPGVGTDTQY
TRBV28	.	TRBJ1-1	ASSYLGGNTEAF
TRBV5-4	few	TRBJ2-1	ASSLVGTLYNEQF
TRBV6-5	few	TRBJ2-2	ASSYGTSDTGELF
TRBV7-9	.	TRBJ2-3	ASRFQGGADTQY
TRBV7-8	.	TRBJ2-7	ASSLDPAGGPYEQY
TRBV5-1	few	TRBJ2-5	ASSQAGTGEETQY
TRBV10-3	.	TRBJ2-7	ATRGLAGSEQY
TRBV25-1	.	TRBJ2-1	ASSESRLAGVDEQF
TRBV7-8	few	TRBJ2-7	ASSLGLAGAHYEQY
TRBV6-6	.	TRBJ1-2	ASRGWEHYGYT
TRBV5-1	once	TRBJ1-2	ASSLGTRGTYGYT
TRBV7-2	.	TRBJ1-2	ASSFRQGYYGYT
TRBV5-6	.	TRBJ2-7	ASSLQGDYEQY
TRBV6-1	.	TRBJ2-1	ASSEVQLANEQF
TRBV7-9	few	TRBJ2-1	ASSLVRTRGNEQF
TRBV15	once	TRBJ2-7	ATSSGPSTYEQY
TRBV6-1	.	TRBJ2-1	ASIPGTTYNEQF
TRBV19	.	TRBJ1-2	ASRDLRANYGYT
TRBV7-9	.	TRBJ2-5	ASSLDLSGSGY
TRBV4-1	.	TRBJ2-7	ASSQEASGASYEQY
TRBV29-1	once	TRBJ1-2	SVGGTPGGYT
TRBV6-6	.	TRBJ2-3	ASSYAGLAGTDTQY
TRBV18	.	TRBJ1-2	ASSRRQGIGYT
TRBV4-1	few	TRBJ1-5	ASSQARGTQPQH
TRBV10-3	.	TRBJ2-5	AISVEETQY
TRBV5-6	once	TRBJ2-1	ASSLGPMDNEQF
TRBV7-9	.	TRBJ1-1	ASSPNRDSQAF
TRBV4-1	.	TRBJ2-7	ASSRSGLAGVVEQY
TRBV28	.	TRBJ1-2	ASTRGGGYGYT
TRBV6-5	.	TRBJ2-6	ASSYSYGANVLT
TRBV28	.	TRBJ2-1	ASTSSRVSSYNEQF
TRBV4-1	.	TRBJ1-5	ASSQDSRESRFPQH
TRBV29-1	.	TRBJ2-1	SGRAHNEQF
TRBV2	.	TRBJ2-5	ASSEAGLAGVGETQY
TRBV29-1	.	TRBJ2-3	SVPLAGGPNTDTQY
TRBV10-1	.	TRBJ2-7	ASSDRGEQY
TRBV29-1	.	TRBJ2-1	SVGSSGYNEQF
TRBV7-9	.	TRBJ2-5	ASKGQGRRDQETQY
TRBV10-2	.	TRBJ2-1	ASSEKIRRVLSGEQF
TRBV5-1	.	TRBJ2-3	ASTLNPGGSSTDTQY
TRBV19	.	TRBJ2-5	ASSIARNGGTQY
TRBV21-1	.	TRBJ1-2	ASSKLVGARVYGYT
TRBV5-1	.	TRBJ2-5	ASSSGQGTETQY
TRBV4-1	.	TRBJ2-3	ASSQEARDTQY
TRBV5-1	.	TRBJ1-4	ASSFRGGEEKLF
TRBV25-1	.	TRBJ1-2	ASTDSRQGNYGYT
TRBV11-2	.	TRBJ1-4	ASSRTGGYEKLF
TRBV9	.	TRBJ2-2	ASSVGGSGELF
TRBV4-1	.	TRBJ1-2	ASSPGGRSGYT
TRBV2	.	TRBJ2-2	ASTLPEGATGELF
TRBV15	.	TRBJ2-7	ATSKAGTGKEQY
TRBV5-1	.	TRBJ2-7	ASSLGAGPYEQY
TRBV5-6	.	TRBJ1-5	ASSSGQPNQPQH
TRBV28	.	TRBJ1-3	ASSSGGVAGNTIY
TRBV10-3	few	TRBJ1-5	AISVQQGGIQPQH
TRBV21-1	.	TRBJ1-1	ASSPGTGVGTEAF
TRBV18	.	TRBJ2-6	ASSPGAGANVLT
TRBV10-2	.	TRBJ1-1	ASSDTGEAF